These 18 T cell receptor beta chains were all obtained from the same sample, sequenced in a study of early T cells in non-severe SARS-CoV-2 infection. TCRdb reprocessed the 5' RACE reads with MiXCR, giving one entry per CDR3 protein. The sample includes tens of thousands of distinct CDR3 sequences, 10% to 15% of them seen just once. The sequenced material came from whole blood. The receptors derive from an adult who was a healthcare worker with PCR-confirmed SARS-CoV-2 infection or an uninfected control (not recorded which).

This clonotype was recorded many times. Here the CDR3 DNA reads TGTGCCAGTTCGGACGTATGGGGGACAGGGAGCGAGCAGTACTTC. As protein: CASSDVWGTGSEQYF. The rearrangement joins TRBV7-9 to TRBJ2-7; TRBD1 matches 9 bases. Germline CDR1 reads SEHNR; CDR2 reads FQNEAQ (reference sequence). V shed 9 bases and J 6 bases; nucleotides not matched to a gene: 15. This CDR3 contains 15 residues.

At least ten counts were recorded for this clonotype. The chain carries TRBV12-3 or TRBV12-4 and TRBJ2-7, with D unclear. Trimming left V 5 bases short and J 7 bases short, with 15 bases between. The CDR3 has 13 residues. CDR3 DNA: TGTGCCAGCAGTCTCCTAGGCCCCAGGGAGCAGTACTTC. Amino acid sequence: CASSLLGPREQYF.

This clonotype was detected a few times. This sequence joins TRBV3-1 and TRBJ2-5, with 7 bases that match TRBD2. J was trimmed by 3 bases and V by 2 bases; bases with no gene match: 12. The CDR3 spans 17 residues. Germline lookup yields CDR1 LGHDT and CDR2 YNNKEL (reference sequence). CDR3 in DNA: TGTGCCAGCAGCCAACACCCTGGCGGGGGACTTAAAGAGACCCAGTACTTC. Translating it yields CASSQHPGGGLKETQYF.

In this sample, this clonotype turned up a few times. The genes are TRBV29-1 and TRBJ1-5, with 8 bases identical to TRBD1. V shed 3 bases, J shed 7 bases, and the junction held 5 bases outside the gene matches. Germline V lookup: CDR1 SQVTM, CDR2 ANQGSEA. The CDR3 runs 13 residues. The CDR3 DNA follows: TGCAGCGTTGAGGACAGGGAGGGGCAGCCCCAGCATTTT. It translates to CSVEDREGQPQHF.

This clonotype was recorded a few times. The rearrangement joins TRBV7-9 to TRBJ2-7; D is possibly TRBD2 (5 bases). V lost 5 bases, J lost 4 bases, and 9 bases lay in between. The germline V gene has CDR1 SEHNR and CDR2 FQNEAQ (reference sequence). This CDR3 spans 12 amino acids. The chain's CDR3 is CASSRGSYEQYF. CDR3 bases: TGTGCCAGCAGCCGGGGAAGTTACGAGCAGTACTTC.

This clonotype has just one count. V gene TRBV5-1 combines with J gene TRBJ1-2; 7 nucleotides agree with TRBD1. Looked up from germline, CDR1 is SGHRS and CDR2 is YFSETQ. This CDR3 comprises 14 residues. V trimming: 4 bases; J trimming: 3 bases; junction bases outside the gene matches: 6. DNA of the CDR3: TGCGCCAGCAGCAGGGGACAGCCCCACTATGGCTACACCTTC. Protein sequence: CASSRGQPHYGYTF.

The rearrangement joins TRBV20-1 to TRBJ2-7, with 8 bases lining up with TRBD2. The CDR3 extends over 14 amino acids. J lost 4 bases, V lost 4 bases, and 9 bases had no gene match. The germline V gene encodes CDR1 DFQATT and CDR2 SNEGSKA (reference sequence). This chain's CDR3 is CSATPLAGTYEQYF. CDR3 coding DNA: TGCAGTGCTACCCCATTAGCGGGGACTTACGAGCAGTACTTC.

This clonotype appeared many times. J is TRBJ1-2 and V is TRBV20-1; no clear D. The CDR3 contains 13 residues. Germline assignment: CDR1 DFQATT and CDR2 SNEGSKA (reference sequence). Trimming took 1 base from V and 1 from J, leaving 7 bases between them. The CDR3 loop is CSARARDNYGYTF. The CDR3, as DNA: TGCAGTGCTAGAGCCCGGGATAACTATGGCTACACCTTC.

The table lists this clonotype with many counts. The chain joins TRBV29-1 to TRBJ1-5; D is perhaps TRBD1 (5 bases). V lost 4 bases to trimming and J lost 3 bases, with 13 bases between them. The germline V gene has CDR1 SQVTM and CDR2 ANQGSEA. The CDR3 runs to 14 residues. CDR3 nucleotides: TGCAGCGTTGCAGACAGCGGATTCAATCAGCCCCAGCATTTT. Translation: CSVADSGFNQPQHF.

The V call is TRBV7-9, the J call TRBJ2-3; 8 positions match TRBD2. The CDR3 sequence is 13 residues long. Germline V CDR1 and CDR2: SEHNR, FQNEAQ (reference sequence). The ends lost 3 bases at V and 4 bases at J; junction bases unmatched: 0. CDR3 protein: CASSLTSADTQYF. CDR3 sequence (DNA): TGTGCCAGCAGCTTGACTAGCGCAGATACGCAGTATTTT.

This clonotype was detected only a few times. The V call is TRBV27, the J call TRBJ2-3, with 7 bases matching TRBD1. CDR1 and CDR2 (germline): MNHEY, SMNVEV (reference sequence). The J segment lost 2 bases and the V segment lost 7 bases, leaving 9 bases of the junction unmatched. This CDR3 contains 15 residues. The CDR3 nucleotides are TGTGCCAGCACTTCCCCCGGGACAGTCACAGATACGCAGTATTTT. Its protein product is CASTSPGTVTDTQYF.

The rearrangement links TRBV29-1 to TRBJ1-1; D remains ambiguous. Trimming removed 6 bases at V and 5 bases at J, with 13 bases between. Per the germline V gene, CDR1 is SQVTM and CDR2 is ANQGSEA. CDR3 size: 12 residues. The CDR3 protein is CSVRLVRTEAFF. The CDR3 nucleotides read TGCAGCGTAAGACTGGTGAGAACTGAAGCTTTCTTT. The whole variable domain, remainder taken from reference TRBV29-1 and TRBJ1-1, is SAVISQKPSRDICQRGTSLTIQCQVDSQVTMMFWYRQQPGQSLTLIATANQGSEATYESGFVIDKFPISRPNLTFSTLTVSNMSPEDSSIYLCSVRLVRTEAFFGQGTRLTVV.

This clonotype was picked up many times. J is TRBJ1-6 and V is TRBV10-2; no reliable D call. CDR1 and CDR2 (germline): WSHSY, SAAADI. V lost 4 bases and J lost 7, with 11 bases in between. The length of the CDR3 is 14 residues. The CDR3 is CASSVKGGNSPLHF. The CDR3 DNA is TGCGCCAGCAGTGTCAAGGGTGGAAATTCACCCCTCCACTTT.

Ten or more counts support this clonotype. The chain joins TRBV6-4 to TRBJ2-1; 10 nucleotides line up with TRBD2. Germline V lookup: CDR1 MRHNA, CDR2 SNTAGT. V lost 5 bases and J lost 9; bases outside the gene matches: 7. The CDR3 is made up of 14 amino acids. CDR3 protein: CASSSGGAAGEQFF. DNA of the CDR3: TGTGCCAGCAGTAGCGGGGGGGCCGCCGGTGAGCAGTTCTTC.

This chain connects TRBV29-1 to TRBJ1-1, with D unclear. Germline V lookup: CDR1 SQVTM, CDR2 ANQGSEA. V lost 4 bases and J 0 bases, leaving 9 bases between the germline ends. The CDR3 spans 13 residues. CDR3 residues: CSVVGRLNTEAFF. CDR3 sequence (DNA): TGCAGCGTTGTTGGCAGGTTGAACACTGAAGCTTTCTTT.

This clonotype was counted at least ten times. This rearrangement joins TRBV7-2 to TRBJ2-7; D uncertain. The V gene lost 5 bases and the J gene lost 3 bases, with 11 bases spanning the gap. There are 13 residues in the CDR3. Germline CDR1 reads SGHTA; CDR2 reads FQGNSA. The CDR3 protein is CASSPRLGYEQYF. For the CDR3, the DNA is TGTGCCAGCAGCCCGAGACTTGGCTACGAGCAGTACTTC. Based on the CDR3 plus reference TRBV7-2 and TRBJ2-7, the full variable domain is GAGVSQSPSNKVTEKGKDVELRCDPISGHTALYWYRQSLGQGLEFLIYFQGNSAPDKSGLPSDRFSAERTGGSVSTLTIQRTQQEDSAVYLCASSPRLGYEQYFGPGTRLTVT.

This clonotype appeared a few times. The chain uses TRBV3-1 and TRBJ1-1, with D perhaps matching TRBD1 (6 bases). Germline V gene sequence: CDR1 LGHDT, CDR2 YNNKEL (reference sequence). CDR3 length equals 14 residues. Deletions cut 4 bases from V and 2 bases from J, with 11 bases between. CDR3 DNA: TGTGCCAGCAGCCCTACAGGGAGCAACACTGAAGCTTTCTTT. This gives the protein CASSPTGSNTEAFF.

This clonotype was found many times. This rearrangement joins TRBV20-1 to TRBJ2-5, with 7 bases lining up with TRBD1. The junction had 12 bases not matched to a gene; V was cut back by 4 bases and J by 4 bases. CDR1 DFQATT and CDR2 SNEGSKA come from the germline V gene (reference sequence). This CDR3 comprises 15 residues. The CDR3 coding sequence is TGCAGTGCTACCGACCGACAGGGAACGGCAGAGACCCAGTACTTC. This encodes CSATDRQGTAETQYF.